This T cell receptor beta chain is drawn from a study of blood T cell repertoires in COVID-19 (dated by TCRdb to about 2020). Context from the whole study: Samples covering the acute and convalescent phases of COVID-19 were provided by collaborators in the United States, Italy and Spain. The material from the prospective study consisted of cDNA or gDNA derived from T cells, B-cell-depleted T cells, or PBMCs. The dataset comprised deeply sampled blood TCRbeta repertoires from subjects exposed to, actively infected with, or recovered from COVID-19. The samples were drawn from the first 160 participants of the ongoing ImmuneRACE study and from about 1,200 subjects provided by 6 global collaborators. Nearly every sample came with metadata listing a de-identified subject ID, COVID-19 status, age in years and sex. A freely available public database, intended as a resource for researchers studying the immune response to SARS-CoV-2, is where the repertoires were released. HLA class I and class II types, where available, came from metadata supplied by the sample provider rather than from assay-based typing.

Participants in the prospective study were enrolled through a virtual design, were aged about 18 to 100 years, and lived in approximately 25 United States geographic areas. Cohort assignment in the prospective study relied on participant-reported clinical history from a screening survey and a study questionnaire. ImmuneRACE Cohort 3 recovered participants were defined by two consecutive negative NP/OP PCR tests, healthcare professional clearance, or symptom resolution. In the prospective study, mobile phlebotomists collected whole blood, serum and a nasopharyngeal or oropharyngeal swab from each participant. Participants in the prospective study had the option to provide additional blood draws and questionnaires over a 2-month period. Before DNA extraction, prospective study blood samples were shipped either frozen or at room temperature. What the authors observed across the whole study: Clinical and demographic metadata were provided uncurated, with the amount varying by source and participant.

TCRbeta CDR3 regions were amplified from genomic DNA using the immunoSEQ Assay, a bias-controlled multiplex PCR. The original pipeline was this. Nucleated cell counts per sample were estimated from amplification of reference gene primers within the assay. To quantify the absolute abundance of each unique TCRbeta CDR3 rearrangement, sequence reads were collapsed and filtered. For each sample, productive Simpson clonality was calculated as the square root of Simpson's diversity index across productive rearrangements. The source is immuneACCESS, and TCRdb retained only in-frame sequences with V and J called. Part of the clones is not carried over; for the studies checked, unresolved V genes explain less than half of this, and the remainder is unexplained. Clone size and V and J calls were adopted from that table, with D and trimming inferred from the DNA. The sample has fewer than 350,000 clones on record, 80% to 90% of them singletons. More than 2% of the sample is in the top ten clones.

Concerning this clone: There is no known antigen for this receptor. Base qualities are not provided; no much larger clone lies one nucleotide away.

The source is a man aged 25 to 45 who had recovered from COVID-19. Sequences were obtained from PBMCs or T cells enriched from blood (not recorded which).

The CDR3 has the sequence CASSARGETQYF. The bases read TGCGCCAGCAGCGCCAGGGGCGAGACCCAGTACTTC. The chain couples TRBV5-1 to TRBJ2-5; 6 matching bases give a weak D call of TRBD1. CDR1 and CDR2, per the germline V gene, are SGHRS and YFSETQ. The CDR3 starts with the cysteine, ends with the phenylalanine, and has 12 residues. The retained sequence is limited to the CDR3, 36 bases, with the frame set at the first base. The junction shows trimming of 4 bases on V and 5 bases on J, plus 9 bases between the germline ends.